The clone carrying this TCR beta chain has more than one count but fewer than ten. Its specificity is not known. The source of the sample is a study of Ad26.COV2.S vaccination and SARS-CoV-2 variants. Findings and limits, study-wide: Substantial breadth was reportedly displayed by spike-specific CD8+ and CD4+ T cell responses after vaccination.

The assay was immunoSEQ multiplex PCR, and TCRdb's table has in-frame clones only and misses some. This table holds 350,000 to 450,000 clones, 83% found once. The sample's treatment: 19 received Ad26.COV2.S at low or high dose, single or two shots; about five received placebo; per-sample allocation not given. Each sample was drawn 63 days after the first injection (of vaccine or placebo). Germline CDR1 LNHDA, CDR2 SQIVND (reference sequence). The V gene lost 1 base and the J gene lost 3 bases, with 7 bases spanning the gap. The CDR3 loop spans 14 amino acids. V is TRBV19 and J is TRBJ2-4; no reliable D call. Sequenced here: peripheral blood, sampled in a trial of Ad26.COV2.S vaccine versus placebo. The clonotype was recovered from a person between 18 and 65 years old who received the Ad26.COV2.S COVID-19 vaccine or a placebo. CDR3 amino acids: CASSIVGSKNIQYF. Written as DNA, the CDR3 is TGTGCCAGTAGTATAGTCGGCAGCAAAAACATTCAGTACTTC.